Each of the 8 T cell receptor beta chains below was sequenced from the same sample in a study of cytomegalovirus exposure and HLA in healthy donors. 60 Vbeta and 13 Jbeta primers were used in PCR. Method: immunoSEQ multiplex PCR; TCRdb's copy keeps in-frame clones and lacks some. The data hold 200,000 to 300,000 clones, with 84% observed a single time. The specimen sequenced was PBMCs. The receptors shown here come from a woman aged 40 to 49 in good health and CMV-seropositive.

This clone was counted a single time. The chain combines TRBV28 with TRBJ2-3; tentative D call: TRBD2 (5 bases). With 6 bases removed from V and 6 bases from J, the gap between germline ends came to 10 bases. The length of the CDR3 is 12 residues. Germline assignment: CDR1 MDHEN and CDR2 SYDVKM. The CDR3 reads CASSLTRDTQYF. CDR3 sequence (DNA): TGTGCCAGCAGCCTTACTAGGGATACGCAGTATTTT.

The chain links TRBV5-1 to TRBJ1-1; 9 nucleotides align to TRBD1. This CDR3 spans 14 amino acids. V dropped 4 bases and J dropped 5; count of bases not matched to a gene: 6. Germline assignment: CDR1 SGHRS and CDR2 YFSETQ. The CDR3 bases are TGCGCCAGCAGCCGGGGACAGGGTAATACTGAAGCTTTCTTT. Encoded protein: CASSRGQGNTEAFF.

The CDR3 loop reads CASSWVSPRGGLEQYF. CDR3 sequence (DNA): TGTGCCAGCAGCTGGGTCTCCCCACGGGGGGGGCTCGAGCAGTACTTC. The chain carries TRBV7-8 and TRBJ2-7; 8 positions agree with TRBD2. Germline CDR1 reads SGHVS; CDR2 reads FQNEAQ. Trimming cost V 4 bases and J 6 bases; bases outside gene matches: 14. The CDR3 totals 16 residues.

The chain uses TRBV19 and TRBJ2-2, with a possible D match to TRBD2 (5 bases). The CDR3 is 16 residues long. The germline V and J ends were trimmed by 7 bases and 6 bases, with 21 bases remaining between them. From germline, CDR1 is LNHDA and CDR2 SQIVND (reference sequence). CDR3 nucleotide sequence: TGTGCCAGTACTCCCGGCTGGGAACTAGGCGCCGGGGAGCTGTTTTTT. Residues: CASTPGWELGAGELFF.

The V and J genes are TRBV29-1 and TRBJ1-1; unclear D gene. Germline CDR1 is SQVTM and CDR2 is ANQGSEA. The CDR3 is 10 residues long. Deletions cut 7 bases from V and 1 base from J, with 4 bases between. This chain's CDR3 is CSARNTEAFF. CDR3 nucleotides: TGCAGCGCTAGGAACACTGAAGCTTTCTTT.

The rearrangement links TRBV30 to TRBJ2-7, with 8 positions matching TRBD2. CDR3 size: 14 residues. The V and J ends lost 7 bases and 0 bases, in that order; junction bases with no gene match: 8. Per the germline V gene, CDR1 is GTSNPN and CDR2 is SVGIG (reference sequence). The CDR3 reads CASKAGDLSYEQYF. Here the CDR3 DNA reads TGTGCCTCAAAAGCGGGAGACCTCTCCTACGAGCAGTACTTC.

This clone came up once. V gene TRBV7-8 combines with J gene TRBJ2-1; tentative D call: TRBD1 (6 bases). The germline V and J ends were trimmed by 5 bases and 9 bases, with 14 bases remaining between them. CDR3 length: 13 amino acids. The V gene's germline CDR1 is SGHVS and CDR2 FQNEAQ. CDR3: CASSPRTVVEQFF. CDR3 DNA sequence: TGTGCCAGCAGCCCTAGGACAGTCGTTGAGCAGTTCTTC.

In its sample, this clone was seen a few times. This rearrangement joins TRBV30 to TRBJ1-1, with 8 positions matching TRBD1. V was clipped by 4 bases and J by 4 bases; unmatched bases: 5. The CDR3 loop spans 13 amino acids. From germline, CDR1 is GTSNPN and CDR2 SVGIG (reference sequence). CDR3 nucleotides: TGTGCCTGGAACAGGGGGTACAGCACTGAAGCTTTCTTT. It yields the protein CAWNRGYSTEAFF.